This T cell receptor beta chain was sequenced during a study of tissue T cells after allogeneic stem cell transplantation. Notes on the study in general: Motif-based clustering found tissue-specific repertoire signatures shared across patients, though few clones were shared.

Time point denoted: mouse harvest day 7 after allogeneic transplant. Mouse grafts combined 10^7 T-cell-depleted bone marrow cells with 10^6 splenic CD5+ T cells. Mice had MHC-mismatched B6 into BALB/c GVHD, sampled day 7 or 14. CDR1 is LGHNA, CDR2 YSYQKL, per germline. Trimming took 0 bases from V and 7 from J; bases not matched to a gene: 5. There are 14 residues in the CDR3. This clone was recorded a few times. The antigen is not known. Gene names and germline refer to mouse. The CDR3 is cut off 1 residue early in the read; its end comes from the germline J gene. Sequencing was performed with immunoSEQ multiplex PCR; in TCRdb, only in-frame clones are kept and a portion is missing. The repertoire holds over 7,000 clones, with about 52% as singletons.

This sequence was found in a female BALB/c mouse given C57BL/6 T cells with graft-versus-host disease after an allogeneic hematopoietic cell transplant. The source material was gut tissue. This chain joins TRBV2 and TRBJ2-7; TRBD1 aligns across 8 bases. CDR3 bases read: TGTGCCAGCAGCCAAGATCAGGGGGCCTTGGAACAGTAC. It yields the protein CASSQDQGALEQY. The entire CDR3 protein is CASSQDQGALEQYF.